A selection of T cell receptor beta chains follows, all from one sample in a study of response to subunit inactivated influenza vaccine. TCRdb passed the RT-PCR reads through MiXCR, listing each CDR3 protein once. The sample records 540,000 or so distinct CDR3 sequences, roughly 13% being singletons. Sequenced material: PBMCs from blood, taken about 40 days after vaccination. These receptors were taken from a man between 50 and 59 years old who received an inactivated influenza vaccine. CDR3s include the opening cysteine and the closing phenylalanine or tryptophan. Each record gives: clone size, V gene, D gene, J gene, CDR3 protein, CDR3 DNA. D genes are given only for firm matches. Clone size, where shown, is once, few, many, or a class for clones that have expanded.

>few|TRBV24-1|TRBD1|TRBJ2-3
CATSEPGQGTDTQYF
TGTGCCACCAGTGAACCGGGACAGGGGACAGATACGCAGTATTTT
>NA|TRBV12-3/TRBV12-4|TRBD2|TRBJ2-2
CASTPISGTAGTGELFF
TGTGCCAGCACCCCAATTAGCGGGACCGCGGGCACCGGGGAGCTGTTTTTT
>few|TRBV28|NA|TRBJ1-2
CASSERGTVYGYTF
TGTGCCAGCAGCGAAAGAGGGACGGTCTATGGCTACACCTTC
>NA|TRBV7-2|TRBD2|TRBJ2-1
CASSLAFERGRNEQFF
TGTGCCAGCAGCTTAGCGTTCGAGCGGGGACGGAATGAGCAGTTCTTC
>NA|TRBV2|NA|TRBJ1-5
CASMARPNQPQHF
TGTGCCAGCATGGCCCGGCCCAATCAGCCCCAGCATTTT
>NA|TRBV5-1|NA|TRBJ1-4
CASSLGRGTNEKLFF
TGCGCCAGCAGCTTGGGAAGGGGAACTAATGAAAAACTGTTTTTT
>many|TRBV6-5|NA|TRBJ1-1
CASRYDPNTEAFF
TGTGCCAGCAGGTACGACCCGAACACTGAAGCTTTCTTT
>NA|TRBV20-1|NA|TRBJ2-5
CSAREFGDLVQETQYF
TGCAGTGCTAGAGAGTTTGGGGACCTTGTACAAGAGACCCAGTACTTC
>many|TRBV27|TRBD1|TRBJ1-2
CASSPQGAPGYTF
TGTGCCAGCAGTCCGCAGGGGGCGCCGGGCTACACCTTC
>NA|TRBV15|NA|TRBJ2-5
CATSRAGSQETQYF
TGTGCCACCAGCAGAGCTGGCAGCCAAGAGACCCAGTACTTC
>few|TRBV5-1|NA|TRBJ2-6
CASNAVGANVLTF
TGCGCCAGCAACGCGGTTGGGGCCAACGTCCTGACTTTC
>NA|TRBV5-6|NA|TRBJ1-1
CASSLFRRGMAFF
TGTGCCAGCAGCTTGTTTCGGAGAGGGATGGCTTTCTTT
>many|TRBV5-1|TRBD1|TRBJ1-1
CASTRDSLNTEAFF
TGCGCCAGCACCCGGGACAGTTTAAACACTGAAGCTTTCTTT
>NA|TRBV11-2|NA|TRBJ2-1
CASSLRWGGDLNEQFF
TGTGCCAGCAGCTTAAGGTGGGGGGGCGATTTAAATGAGCAGTTCTTC
>few|TRBV5-5|TRBD2|TRBJ2-1
CASSLSGGARYEQFF
TGTGCCAGCAGCCTGAGCGGGGGAGCCCGGTATGAGCAGTTCTTC
>NA|TRBV7-8|NA|TRBJ2-5
CASSFRGGRETQYF
TGTGCCAGCAGCTTTCGGGGCGGTCGAGAGACCCAGTACTTC
>NA|TRBV18|NA|TRBJ2-1
CASSPAVLAVDNEQFF
TGTGCCAGCTCACCGGCTGTACTAGCCGTCGACAATGAGCAGTTCTTC
>many|TRBV5-1|TRBD1|TRBJ1-2
CASSLLQGENGYTF
TGCGCCAGCAGCTTGCTACAGGGGGAAAATGGCTACACCTTC
>NA|TRBV10-3|NA|TRBJ2-2
CAISSGTVSSGELFF
TGTGCCATCAGTAGCGGGACAGTTTCTTCCGGGGAGCTGTTTTTT
>few|TRBV28|TRBD1|TRBJ1-1
CASSPGTGGRTEAFF
TGTGCCAGCAGTCCCGGGACAGGGGGCCGGACTGAAGCTTTCTTT
>few|TRBV6-5|NA|TRBJ2-4
CASSHGHRDIQYF
TGTGCCAGCAGTCACGGCCACCGGGACATTCAGTACTTC
>few|TRBV7-9|NA|TRBJ2-5
CASSLALVFHQQETQYF
TGTGCCAGCAGCTTAGCACTAGTTTTCCACCAACAAGAGACCCAGTACTTC
>NA|TRBV2|NA|TRBJ2-3
CASRGQGGSDTQYF
TGTGCCAGCAGAGGTCAGGGAGGCTCAGATACGCAGTATTTT
>few|TRBV7-2|NA|TRBJ2-4
CASSSTGTLTKNIQYF
TGTGCCAGCAGCTCCACAGGGACCCTAACCAAAAACATTCAGTACTTC
>NA|TRBV4-2|TRBD1|TRBJ1-1
CASSPYSLRTGNTEAFF
TGTGCCAGCAGCCCCTACAGCCTCCGGACAGGAAACACTGAAGCTTTCTTT
>NA|TRBV20-1|TRBD2|TRBJ2-3
CSARGTSGRTDTQYF
TGCAGTGCTAGAGGGACTAGCGGGAGGACAGATACGCAGTATTTT
>few|TRBV12-3/TRBV12-4|NA|TRBJ2-2
CASYPGGGELFF
TGTGCCAGCTACCCAGGCGGCGGGGAGCTGTTTTTT